The clone carrying this TCR beta chain has a count of ten or more. The antigen is undetermined. The CDR3 runs to 13 residues. Germline CDR1 reads SNHLY; CDR2 reads FYNNEI. Deletions cut 1 base from V and 4 bases from J, with 5 bases between. The sample originates from a study of T cells in Graves' hyperthyroidism and ophthalmopathy. Overall study: Peripheral blood was acquired at first diagnosis, ahead of any therapy whatsoever. Study-level findings and limits: From stable hyperthyroidism, ophthalmopathy was set apart by a 13 V-J model.

RNA transcripts gave rise to amplified TCR beta CDR3 regions. A first-round RT-PCR of the TCR CDR3 used the HTBI primer set. MiXCR, applied by TCRdb to the multiplex PCR reads, yields one record per CDR3 protein. In the table there are about 560,000 distinct CDR3 sequences, more than 15% of which are singletons. The source of the PBMCs was 10 ml of fresh peripheral blood. Material: blood. V and J are TRBV2 and TRBJ2-1; D not certain. This TCR derives from a woman under 40 with Graves' hyperthyroidism. The CDR3, as DNA: TGTGCCAGCAGTGAAGAAGGATACAATGAGCAGTTCTTC. Translating it yields CASSEEGYNEQFF.